Sequencing of this T cell receptor beta chain was carried out in a study of blood T cell repertoires in COVID-19. Assay used: immunoSEQ multiplex PCR; TCRdb lists only in-frame clones, some missing. Of fewer than 35,000 clones in the sample, roughly nine tenths were seen once. This CDR3 has 15 residues. Trimming removed 5 bases from V and 3 bases from J; junction bases left unmatched: 4. CDR1 SEHNR and CDR2 FQNEAQ come from the germline V gene (reference sequence). The receptor was isolated from a man between 65 and 79 years old with active COVID-19. The sample was peripheral blood. This chain uses TRBV7-9 with TRBJ2-6; 7 positions match TRBD1. The CDR3 DNA is TGTGCCAGCAGCCCGACAGGGATTGGGGCCAACGTCCTGACTTTC. Its protein product is CASSPTGIGANVLTF.